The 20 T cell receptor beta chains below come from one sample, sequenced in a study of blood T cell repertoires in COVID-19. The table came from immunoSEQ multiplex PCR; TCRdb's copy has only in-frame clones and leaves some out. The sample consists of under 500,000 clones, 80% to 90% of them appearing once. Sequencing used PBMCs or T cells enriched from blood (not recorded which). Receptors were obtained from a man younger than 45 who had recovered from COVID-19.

CDR3 bases: TGTGCCTGGTCGCTCCGAGACACCGGGGAGCTGTTTTTT. It specifies CAWSLRDTGELFF. The chain couples TRBV30 to TRBJ2-2; D remains ambiguous. The CDR3 runs to 13 residues. The germline V and J ends were trimmed by 5 bases and 3 bases, with 10 bases remaining between them. Looked up from germline, CDR1 is GTSNPN and CDR2 is SVGIG (reference sequence).

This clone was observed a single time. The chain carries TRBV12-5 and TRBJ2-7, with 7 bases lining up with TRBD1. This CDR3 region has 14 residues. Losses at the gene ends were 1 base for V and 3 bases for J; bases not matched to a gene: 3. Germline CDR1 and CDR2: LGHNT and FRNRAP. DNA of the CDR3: TGTGCTAGTGGTTTGGGTCAGGGGGTCTACGAGCAGTACTTC. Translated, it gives CASGLGQGVYEQYF.

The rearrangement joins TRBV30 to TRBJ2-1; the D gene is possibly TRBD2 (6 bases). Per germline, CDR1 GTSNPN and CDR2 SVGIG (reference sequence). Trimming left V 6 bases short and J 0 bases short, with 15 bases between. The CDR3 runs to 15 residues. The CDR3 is CACITSPSSYNEQFF. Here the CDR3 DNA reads TGTGCCTGCATAACTAGCCCTAGCTCCTACAATGAGCAGTTCTTC.

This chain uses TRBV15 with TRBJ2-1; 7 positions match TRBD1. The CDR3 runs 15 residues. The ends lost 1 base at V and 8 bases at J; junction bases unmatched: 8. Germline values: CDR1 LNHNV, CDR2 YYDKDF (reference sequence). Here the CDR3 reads CATSRGQGIFDEQFF. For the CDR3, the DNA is TGTGCCACCAGCAGAGGACAGGGTATTTTCGATGAGCAGTTCTTC.

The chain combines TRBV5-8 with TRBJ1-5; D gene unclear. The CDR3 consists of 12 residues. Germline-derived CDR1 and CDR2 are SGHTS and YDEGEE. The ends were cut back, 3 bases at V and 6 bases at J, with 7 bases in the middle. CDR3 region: CASSWEVQPQHF. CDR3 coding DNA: TGTGCCAGCAGCTGGGAGGTTCAGCCCCAGCATTTT.

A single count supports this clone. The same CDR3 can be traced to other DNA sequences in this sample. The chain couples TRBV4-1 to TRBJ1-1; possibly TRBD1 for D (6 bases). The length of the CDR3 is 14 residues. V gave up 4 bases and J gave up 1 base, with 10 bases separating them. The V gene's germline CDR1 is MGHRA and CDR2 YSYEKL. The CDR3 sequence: CASSRPDRNTEAFF. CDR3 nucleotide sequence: TGCGCCAGCAGCCGCCCGGACAGGAACACTGAAGCTTTCTTT.

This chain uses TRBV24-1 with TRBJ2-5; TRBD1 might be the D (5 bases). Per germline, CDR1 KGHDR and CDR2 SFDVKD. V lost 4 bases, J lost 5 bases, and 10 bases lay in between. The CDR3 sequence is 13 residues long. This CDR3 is CATSEPGWETQYF. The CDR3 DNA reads TGTGCCACCAGTGAACCAGGGTGGGAGACCCAGTACTTC.

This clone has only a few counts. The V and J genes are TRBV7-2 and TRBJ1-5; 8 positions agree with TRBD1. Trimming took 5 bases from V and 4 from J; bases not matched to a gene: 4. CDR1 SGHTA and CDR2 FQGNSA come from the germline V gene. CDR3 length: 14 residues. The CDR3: CASSGRQGNQPQHF. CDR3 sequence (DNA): TGTGCCAGCAGCGGCCGACAGGGGAATCAGCCCCAGCATTTT.

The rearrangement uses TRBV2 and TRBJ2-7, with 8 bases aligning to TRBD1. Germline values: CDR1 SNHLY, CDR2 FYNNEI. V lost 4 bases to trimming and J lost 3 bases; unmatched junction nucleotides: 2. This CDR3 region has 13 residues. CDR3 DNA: TGTGCCAGCAGTGTGACAGGGGTCTACGAGCAGTACTTC. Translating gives CASSVTGVYEQYF.

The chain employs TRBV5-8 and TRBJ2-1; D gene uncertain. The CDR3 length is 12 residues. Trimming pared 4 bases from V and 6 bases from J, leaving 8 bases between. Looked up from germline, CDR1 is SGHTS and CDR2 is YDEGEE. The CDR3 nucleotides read TGTGCCAGCAGCCCCCGTCCCAATGAGCAGTTCTTC. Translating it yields CASSPRPNEQFF.

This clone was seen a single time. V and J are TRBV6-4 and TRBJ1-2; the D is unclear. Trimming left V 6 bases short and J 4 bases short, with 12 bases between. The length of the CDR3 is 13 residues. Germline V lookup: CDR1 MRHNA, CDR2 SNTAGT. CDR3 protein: CASSPGGGYGYTF. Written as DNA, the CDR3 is TGTGCCAGCAGCCCCGGCGGTGGCTATGGCTACACCTTC.

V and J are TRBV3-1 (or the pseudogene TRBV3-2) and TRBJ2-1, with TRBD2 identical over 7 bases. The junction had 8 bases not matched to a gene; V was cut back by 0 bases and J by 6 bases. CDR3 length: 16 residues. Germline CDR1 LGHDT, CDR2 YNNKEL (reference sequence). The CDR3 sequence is CASSQDEREPFNEQFF. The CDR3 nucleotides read TGTGCCAGCAGCCAAGATGAGCGGGAACCCTTCAATGAGCAGTTCTTC.

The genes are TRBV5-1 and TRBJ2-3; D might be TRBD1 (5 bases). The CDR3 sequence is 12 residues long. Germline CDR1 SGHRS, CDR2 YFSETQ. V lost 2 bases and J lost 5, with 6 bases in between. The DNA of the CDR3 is TGCGCCAGCAGCTTCCAGGGAGATACGCAGTATTTT. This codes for CASSFQGDTQYF.

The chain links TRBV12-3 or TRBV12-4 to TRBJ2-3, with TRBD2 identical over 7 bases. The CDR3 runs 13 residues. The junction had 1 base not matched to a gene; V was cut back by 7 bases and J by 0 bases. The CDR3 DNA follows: TGTGCCAGCACACTAGCGAGCACAGATACGCAGTATTTT. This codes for CASTLASTDTQYF.

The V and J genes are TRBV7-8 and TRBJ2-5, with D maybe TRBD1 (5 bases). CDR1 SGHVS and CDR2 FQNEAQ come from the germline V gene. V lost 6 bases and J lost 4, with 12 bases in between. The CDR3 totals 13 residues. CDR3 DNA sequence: TGTGCCAGCAGGGTCAGGGCAGGAGAGACCCAGTACTTC. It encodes CASRVRAGETQYF.

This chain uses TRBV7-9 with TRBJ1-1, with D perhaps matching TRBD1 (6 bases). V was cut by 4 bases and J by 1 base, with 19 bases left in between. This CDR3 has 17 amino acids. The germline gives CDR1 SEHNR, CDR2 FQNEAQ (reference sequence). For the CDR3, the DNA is TGTGCCAGCAGCTCCCCGAGCCGTACAGGGTCGAACACTGAAGCTTTCTTT. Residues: CASSSPSRTGSNTEAFF.

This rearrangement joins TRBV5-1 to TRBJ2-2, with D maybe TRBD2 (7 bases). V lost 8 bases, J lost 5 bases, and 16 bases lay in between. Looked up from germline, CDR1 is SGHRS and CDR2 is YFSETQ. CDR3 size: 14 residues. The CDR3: CASGLGGLTGELFF. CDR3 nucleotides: TGCGCCAGTGGTCTCGGGGGGCTGACCGGGGAGCTGTTTTTT.

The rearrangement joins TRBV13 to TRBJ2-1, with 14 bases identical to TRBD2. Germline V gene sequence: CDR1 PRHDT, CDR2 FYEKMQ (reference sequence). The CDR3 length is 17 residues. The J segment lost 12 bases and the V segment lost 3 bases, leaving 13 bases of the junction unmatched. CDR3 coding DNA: TGTGCCAGCAGCTTGGGACTAGCGGGAGACCTGCCTGTTGTGCAGTTCTTC. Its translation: CASSLGLAGDLPVVQFF.

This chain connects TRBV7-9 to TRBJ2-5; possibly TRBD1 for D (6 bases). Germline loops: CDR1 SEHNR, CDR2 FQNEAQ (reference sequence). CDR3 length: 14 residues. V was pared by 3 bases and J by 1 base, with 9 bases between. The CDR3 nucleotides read TGTGCCAGCAGCTTCCGGGACACCCAAGAGACCCAGTACTTC. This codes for CASSFRDTQETQYF.

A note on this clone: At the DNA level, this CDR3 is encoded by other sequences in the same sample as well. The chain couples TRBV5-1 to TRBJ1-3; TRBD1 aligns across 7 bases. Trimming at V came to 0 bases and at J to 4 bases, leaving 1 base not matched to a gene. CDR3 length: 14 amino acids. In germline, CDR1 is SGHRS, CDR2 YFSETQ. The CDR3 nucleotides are TGCGCCAGCAGCTTGGGACAGGGCGGAAACACCATATATTTT. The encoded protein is CASSLGQGGNTIYF.